This T cell receptor (beta chain) was profiled in a study of T cell responses to AZD1222 COVID-19 vaccine. Study-wide context: Pooling covered second doses at about 4 or about 12 weeks.

The protocol was immunoSEQ multiplex PCR, while the TCRdb copy is restricted to in-frame clones and leaves out a portion. The sample records about 100,000 clones, roughly 91% being singletons. The V gene's germline CDR1 is SNHLY and CDR2 FYNNEI. CDR3 length: 14 residues. Trimming removed 8 bases from V and 1 base from J, with 12 bases in between. The source is an adult in good health. The specimen comprised peripheral blood, sampled on day 0 of AZD1222 vaccination. The rearrangement links TRBV2 to TRBJ2-1; D is unclear. CDR3 sequence reads: CASQPSISYNEQFF. The CDR3, as DNA: TGTGCCAGCCAGCCGTCTATTTCCTACAATGAGCAGTTCTTC.